Below, 9 T cell receptor beta chains from the same sample are listed, as sequenced in a study of blood T cell repertoires in COVID-19. Method: immunoSEQ multiplex PCR; TCRdb's copy keeps in-frame clones and lacks some. The table lists about 270,000 clones, approximately 81% of them singletons. Material for sequencing was peripheral blood. These receptors were taken from a young woman with acute or convalescent COVID-19.

The chain has TRBV28 and TRBJ1-6; tentative D call: TRBD1 (5 bases). The CDR3 has 15 residues. Germline V gives CDR1 MDHEN, CDR2 SYDVKM. V dropped 7 bases and J dropped 9 bases, with 19 bases sitting between them. The CDR3 here is CASNPWAGRGSPLHF. The CDR3 DNA reads TGTGCCAGCAACCCTTGGGCAGGGAGGGGTTCACCCCTCCACTTT.

V is TRBV5-4 and J is TRBJ1-4; the D gene is possibly TRBD1 (6 bases). This CDR3 is 14 amino acids long. The germline V gene has CDR1 SGHNT and CDR2 YYREEE (reference sequence). Between the trimmed V and J ends, which lost 4 bases and 8 bases, there was a span of 15 bases. The chain's CDR3 is CASSPRGAGEKLFF. CDR3 bases: TGTGCCAGCAGCCCCCGGGGGGCCGGGGAAAAACTGTTTTTT.

The CDR3 sequence: CASSFWSISSYEQYF. The CDR3 coding sequence is TGTGCCAGCAGCTTCTGGTCTATAAGCTCCTACGAGCAGTACTTC. The rearrangement links TRBV5-4 to TRBJ2-7, with D unresolved. The CDR3 totals 15 residues. V was trimmed by 2 bases and J by 0 bases, leaving 12 bases between them. The germline gives CDR1 SGHNT, CDR2 YYREEE (reference sequence).

The genes are TRBV27 and TRBJ1-4, with TRBD1 identical over 10 bases. CDR3 size: 17 residues. With V trimmed by 6 bases and J by 8 bases, 15 bases remained unmatched. Germline CDR1 and CDR2: MNHEY and SMNVEV (reference sequence). DNA for the CDR3: TGTGCCAGCAGGCTAATAACCGGGACAGGGGTTGGGGAAAAACTGTTTTTT. It yields the protein CASRLITGTGVGEKLFF.

The CDR3 is CAWSLGGETQYF. CDR3 nucleotide sequence: TGTGCCTGGAGTCTCGGGGGAGAGACCCAGTACTTC. The J gene is TRBJ2-5, the V gene TRBV30, with a tentative D call TRBD2 (6 bases). CDR3 length: 12 amino acids. Per germline, CDR1 GTSNPN and CDR2 SVGIG (reference sequence). V was clipped by 2 bases and J by 4 bases, with 8 bases between them. The full variable domain, completed using reference TRBV30 and TRBJ2-5, is SQTIHQWPATLVQPVGSPLSLECTVEGTSNPNLYWYRQAAGRGLQLLFYSVGIGQISSEVPQNLSASRPQDRQFILSSKKLLLSDSGFYLCAWSLGGETQYFGPGTRLLVL.

The rearrangement uses TRBV18 and TRBJ1-1; 10 nucleotides line up with TRBD1. CDR3 length: 15 amino acids. Germline V gene data show CDR1 as KGHSH and CDR2 as LQKENI. V dropped 6 bases and J dropped 5; count of bases not matched to a gene: 9. CDR3 amino acids: CASSGGTGAQTEAFF. DNA for the CDR3: TGTGCCAGCTCCGGCGGGACAGGGGCCCAAACTGAAGCTTTCTTT. The complete variable domain, with remaining parts taken from reference TRBV18 and TRBJ1-1, reads NAGVMQNPRHLVRRRGQEARLRCSPMKGHSHVYWYRQLPEEGLKFMVYLQKENIIDESGMPKERFSAEFPKEGPSILRIQQVVRGDSAAYFCASSGGTGAQTEAFFGQGTRLTVV.

This chain joins TRBV24-1 and TRBJ2-1; tentatively, D is TRBD2 (7 bases). Deletions cut 4 bases from V and 6 bases from J, with 18 bases between. Germline V CDR1 and CDR2: KGHDR, SFDVKD. The CDR3 loop spans 16 amino acids. CDR3 loop: CATSEGGLVRGNEQFF. The DNA for the CDR3 is TGTGCCACCAGTGAGGGGGGGCTTGTACGGGGCAATGAGCAGTTCTTC.

V and J are TRBV19 and TRBJ2-3; weak D call: TRBD2 (5 bases). Germline values: CDR1 LNHDA, CDR2 SQIVND (reference sequence). The length of the CDR3 is 15 residues. Trimming left V 5 bases short and J 0 bases short, with 12 bases between. This chain's CDR3 is CASSGGLTSTDTQYF. CDR3 nucleotides: TGTGCCAGTAGTGGAGGTCTAACTAGCACAGATACGCAGTATTTT.

This chain joins TRBV3-1 (or the pseudogene TRBV3-2) and TRBJ1-2; possible D gene TRBD1, 5 bases. The CDR3 consists of 18 residues. Per germline, CDR1 LGHDT and CDR2 YNNKEL (reference sequence). Trimming shortened V by 0 bases and J by 2 bases, and 19 bases separated the two germline ends. The CDR3 DNA follows: TGTGCCAGCAGCCAAGACGCGGGGCGTAAGTTTGTGAACTATGGCTACACCTTC. Its protein product is CASSQDAGRKFVNYGYTF.